The clone carrying this T cell receptor (beta chain) was observed many times. Antigen: not known. The CDR3 has 15 residues. Germline CDR1 and CDR2: MNHNS and SASEGT. V dropped 6 bases and J dropped 2 bases, with 11 bases sitting between them. The data were taken from a study of early T cells in non-severe SARS-CoV-2 infection. Background on the study: The chains were unpaired, and the sequenced material was bulk RNA from unsorted whole blood.

The TCR library protocol was used to attach unique molecular identifiers. These identifiers were attached to individual cDNA molecules. TCRdb analysed the 5' RACE reads with MiXCR anew, one entry per CDR3 protein. The top ten hold approximately 0.62% of the sample, which has about 89,000 distinct CDR3 sequences, roughly 14% seen once. Study-wide findings and caveats: VDJdb matching favored anti-spike CD8 responses, missing private and CD4 specificities.

V usage is TRBV6-1 and J usage is TRBJ1-6; unclear D gene. What was sequenced was whole blood. This sequence was found in an adult who was a healthcare worker with PCR-confirmed SARS-CoV-2 infection or an uninfected control (not recorded which). The CDR3 region is CASRHPGTYNSPLHF. CDR3 DNA: TGTGCCAGCAGGCACCCGGGAACCTATAATTCACCCCTCCACTTT.